This note documents a single T cell receptor (beta chain) sequence. The sample holds one count of this clonotype. This clone's antigen is unknown. Per-base quality was not reported, and no clone a single base away is much larger than it. A read on its own is weak evidence. Profiling of TCR beta VDJ combinations and CDR3 sequences used genomic DNA as the template. An Illumina HiSeq 2000 was used for TCR repertoire sequencing. On the authors' methods: Repertoire assessment relied on Simpson's diversity index, CDR3 size and DJ length profiles, and TRBV/TRBJ rearrangement plots. Whichever DNA sequence was most abundant in the deep sequencing data was defined as the immunodominant clone. CDR3 amino acid sequences were screened for sharing across subjects and were compared with published repertoires and the VDJdb database. In TCRdb, the public reads were trimmed at Q25 with fastp and aligned with MiXCR, with productive beta chains retained. Every entry covers one CDR3 protein and lists the most common genes and DNA from its rows. The V and J calls, along with clone size, are taken from TCRdb and not from the paper's own processing. Within this sample are some 210,000 distinct CDR3 sequences, with approximately 60% of them counted one time only. The top ten clonotypes cover around 32% of the sample.

This record comes from a study of CD8+CD57+ T cells in acquired aplastic anemia (dated by TCRdb to 2016 to 2018). Concerning the study at large: A mean of around 3.2 ug of DNA, ranging from roughly 0.2 to 27.4 ug, was extracted from sorted CD4+ and CD8+ cells. Mean read counts for healthy donor samples were around 10 million for CD4+ cells and some 11 million for CD8+ cells. On the study overall, not on this receptor specifically: CD8+ Simpson's diversity did not differ significantly between patients and healthy controls (P=0.060). Roughly 30 CD8+ CDR3 sequences were found to be shared between patients and controls, but these sequences appeared to be highly expressed in patients and within the immunodominant clones of the patients.

TCR repertoires of sorted CD4+ and CD8+ blood T cells from severe aplastic anemia patients and healthy subjects were deep-sequenced in the study. Ficoll-Paque density gradient centrifugation was used to isolate peripheral blood mononuclear cells. Before DNA extraction, CD4+ and CD8+ T cells were sorted by FACS or by magnetic beads. From the cysteine through the phenylalanine, the CDR3 covers 14 amino acids. The kept DNA is CDR3 alone, 42 bases in frame from the first base. CDR1 and CDR2 are drawn from the germline V gene (reference sequence): SEHNR, FQNEAQ. V loses 5 bases, J loses 5 bases, and the germline ends lie 15 bases apart.

This receptor was identified in a human donor in good health. Sequencing input: sorted CD4+, CD8+, or CD8+CD57+ T cells (not recorded which) from PBMCs. The chain links TRBV7-9 with TRBJ1-1; the D gene remains uncertain. The DNA sequence is as follows: TGTGCCAGCAGCCCAGACCGGGTAGCGACTGAAGCTTTCTTT. It translates to CASSPDRVATEAFF.